This T cell receptor beta chain was documented in a study of blood T cell repertoires in COVID-19 (dated by TCRdb to the early 2020s). About the full investigation: Samples from collaborators originated in the United States, Italy and Spain and spanned both the acute and convalescent phases of COVID-19. The repertoires were released in a freely available public database meant as a resource for research on the immune response to SARS-CoV-2. The sample metadata nearly always contained a de-identified subject ID, COVID-19 status, age in years and sex. The prospective study material was composed of cDNA or gDNA derived from T cells, B-cell-depleted T cells, or PBMCs. Where available, HLA class I and class II types were obtained from metadata supplied by the sample provider rather than from assay-based typing. The dataset comprised deeply sampled blood TCRbeta repertoires from subjects exposed to, actively infected with, or recovered from COVID-19. Samples came from the ongoing ImmuneRACE study (first 160 participants) plus 1,254 subjects from 6 global collaborators.

Taken from cysteine to phenylalanine, the CDR3 has 15 residues. Only the CDR3 DNA is retained, 45 bases long and in frame from the first base. From a lookup of the germline V gene, CDR1 and CDR2 are SGHVS and FNYEAQ. The germline V and J ends show losses of 6 bases and 6 bases respectively, and no gene match explains 13 bases of the junction. TCRbeta CDR3 regions were amplified from genomic DNA using the immunoSEQ Assay, a bias-controlled multiplex PCR. The authors processed their data as follows. Within the assay, amplification of reference gene primers was used to estimate how many nucleated cells each sample contained. To quantify the absolute abundance of each unique TCRbeta CDR3 rearrangement, sequence reads were collapsed and filtered. For each sample, productive Simpson clonality was calculated as the square root of Simpson's diversity index over productive rearrangements. Imported from immuneACCESS, the table was reduced by TCRdb to in-frame sequences with V and J called. These copies leave out some clones; in studies compared against another copy, an unresolved V gene accounts for under half, and the cause of the remainder is not known. V, J and clone size are those of that table, while D and trimming were read from the DNA. The sample table shows about 89,000 clones, and roughly 78% are seen once. The ten largest clones take up roughly 19% of the sample.

This clone turned up a few times. Its antigen remains unidentified. The sample holds no much larger clone one base away, and base qualities are not on file. Overall study outcomes, separate from this receptor: Clinical and demographic metadata were provided uncurated, with the amount varying by source and participant.

Each collaborating institution followed its own protocols to collect whole blood in K2EDTA tubes. For TCRbeta analysis, collaborator samples were shipped as frozen whole blood, as isolated PBMCs, or as DNA extracted from either sample type. Material for sequencing was peripheral blood. The rearranged segments are TRBV7-6 and TRBJ1-2, with 7 middle bases fitting TRBD1. The receptor was isolated from a woman aged 80 or older with acute or convalescent COVID-19. DNA sequence: TGTGCCAGCAGTCCAAGCGTACAGGGGAAGGATGGCTACACCTTC. It specifies CASSPSVQGKDGYTF.